Listed here are 10 T cell receptor beta chains from one sample, sequenced in a study of T-cell memory formation after mild COVID-19. TCRdb redid the calling of the 5' RACE reads with MiXCR, one entry per CDR3 protein. The sample lists some 350,000 distinct CDR3 sequences; under 15% were seen once. Source material: PBMCs or a T cell subset sorted from them (not recorded which). The receptors were sampled from a young man who had mild COVID-19 (a few samples of this study predate the infection). Cell type and time point are not known.

The table lists this clonotype with a few counts. The gene calls are TRBV20-1 and TRBJ2-1, with a possible D match to TRBD2 (5 bases). The germline gives CDR1 DFQATT, CDR2 SNEGSKA (reference sequence). V was shortened by 0 bases and J by 0 bases, with 15 bases between the two germline ends. This CDR3 is built from 17 residues. The CDR3: CSARDLRAVTSYNEQFF. For the CDR3, the DNA is TGCAGTGCTAGAGATCTAAGAGCGGTAACCTCCTACAATGAGCAGTTCTTC.

The chain carries TRBV7-8 and TRBJ2-2; 10 nucleotides line up with TRBD2. The CDR3 runs to 17 residues. CDR1 SGHVS and CDR2 FQNEAQ come from the germline V gene. The junction had 6 bases not matched to a gene; V was cut back by 0 bases and J by 5 bases. The CDR3 DNA sequence: TGTGCCAGCAGCTTAGCTGTAGCGGGAGGTAGTACCGGGGAGCTGTTTTTT. It codes for CASSLAVAGGSTGELFF.

This clonotype was counted only a few times. This chain uses TRBV4-1 with TRBJ2-7; tentative D call: TRBD2 (5 bases). Looked up from germline, CDR1 is MGHRA and CDR2 is YSYEKL. V was shortened by 2 bases and J by 8 bases, with 13 bases between the two germline ends. CDR3 size: 13 residues. The CDR3 sequence: CASSQLPREQQYF. As DNA, the CDR3 is TGCGCCAGCAGCCAACTGCCGAGGGAACAGCAGTACTTC.

The chain is built from TRBV18 and TRBJ2-1; 10 bases line up with TRBD2. Trimming cost V 2 bases and J 10 bases; bases outside gene matches: 20. Germline CDR1 reads KGHSH; CDR2 reads LQKENI. The CDR3 is made up of 19 amino acids. The CDR3 here is CASSPSPVGLAGARVEQFF. CDR3 DNA: TGTGCCAGCTCACCATCGCCAGTGGGGCTAGCGGGGGCCCGTGTCGAGCAGTTCTTC.

This clonotype came up a few times. CDR3 sequence: CASSPDYSRSGNTIYF. The CDR3 nucleotides are TGCGCCAGCAGCCCAGACTACTCGAGGTCTGGAAACACCATATATTTT. J is TRBJ1-3 and V is TRBV4-3; no clear D gene. Trimming removed 4 bases from V and 1 base from J, with 14 bases in between. The CDR3 has 16 amino acids. Per the germline V gene, CDR1 is LGHNA and CDR2 is YSLEER.

This chain connects TRBV20-1 to TRBJ2-3; 12 bases fit TRBD2. V lost 3 bases, J lost 4 bases, and 11 bases stayed unmatched. Germline V lookup: CDR1 DFQATT, CDR2 SNEGSKA (reference sequence). This CDR3 is built from 17 residues. The CDR3 DNA reads TGCAGTGCTAGCCTAGCGGGGGGGCCTTTCAGAGCAGATACGCAGTATTTT. Translated, it gives CSASLAGGPFRADTQYF.

This clonotype has at least ten counts. J is TRBJ1-1 and V is TRBV18, with D uncertain. CDR1 KGHSH and CDR2 LQKENI come from the germline V gene. Trimming took 2 bases from V and 8 from J, leaving 15 bases between them. The CDR3 has 14 residues. As DNA, the CDR3 is TGTGCCAGCTCACCAAGAGCTGAGGGCCCCGAAGCTTTCTTT. It specifies CASSPRAEGPEAFF.

The chain's CDR3 is CAISEQGSSGYTF. The DNA of the CDR3 is TGTGCCATCAGTGAACAGGGCAGTTCAGGCTACACCTTC. This chain uses TRBV10-3 with TRBJ1-2; tentatively, D is TRBD1 (6 bases). Trimming pared 3 bases from V and 8 bases from J, leaving 13 bases between. From germline, CDR1 is ENHRY and CDR2 SYGVKD. The CDR3 contains 13 residues.

This clonotype showed up just a few times. The V gene is TRBV7-9, the J gene TRBJ2-5; D is ambiguous. Trimming cost V 1 base and J 1 base, with 7 bases left between them. From germline, CDR1 is SEHNR and CDR2 FQNEAQ (reference sequence). This CDR3 region has 14 residues. CDR3 sequence: CASSLVAAQETQYF. For the CDR3, the DNA is TGTGCCAGCAGCTTAGTCGCGGCCCAAGAGACCCAGTACTTC.

The chain combines TRBV6-2 or TRBV6-3 with TRBJ2-7; no clear D gene. V was cut by 5 bases and J by 1 base, with 3 bases left in between. The CDR3 consists of 11 residues. Germline V CDR1 and CDR2: MNHEY, SVGEGT. This CDR3 reads CASSHSYEQYV. The CDR3 DNA follows: TGTGCCAGCAGTCATTCCTACGAGCAGTACGTC.